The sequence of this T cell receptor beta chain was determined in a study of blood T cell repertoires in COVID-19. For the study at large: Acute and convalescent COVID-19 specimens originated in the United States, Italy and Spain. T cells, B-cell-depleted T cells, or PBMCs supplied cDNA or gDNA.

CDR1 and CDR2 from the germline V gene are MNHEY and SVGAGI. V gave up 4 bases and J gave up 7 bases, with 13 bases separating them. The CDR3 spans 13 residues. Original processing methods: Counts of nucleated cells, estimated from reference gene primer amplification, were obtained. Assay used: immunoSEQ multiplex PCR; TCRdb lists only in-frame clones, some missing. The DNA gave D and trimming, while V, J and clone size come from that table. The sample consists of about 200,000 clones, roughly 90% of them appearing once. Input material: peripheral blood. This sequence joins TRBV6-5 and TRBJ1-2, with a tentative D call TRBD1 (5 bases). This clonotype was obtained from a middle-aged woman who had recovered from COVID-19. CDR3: CASSWQGMRGYTF. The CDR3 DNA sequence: TGTGCCAGCAGTTGGCAGGGAATGCGTGGCTACACCTTC.